A single sample gave rise to the 4 T cell receptor beta chains below, sequenced in a study of cytomegalovirus exposure and HLA in healthy donors (dated by TCRdb to about 2017). Libraries were built with the immunoSEQ multiplex PCR assay. TCRdb carries this immuneACCESS record with in-frame sequences only. Its versions omit some clonotypes, under half of them owing to an unresolved V gene in the studies checked, with the rest unexplained. The sample includes over 110,000 clones, with around 86% observed a single time. Under 9% of the sample goes to the ten largest clones. The sample taken for sequencing was PBMCs. These receptors were collected from a man between 18 and 35 years old in good health and CMV-seropositive.

This clone was observed a single time. The chain couples TRBV4-1 to TRBJ2-3; 10 nucleotides line up with TRBD2. The CDR3 runs 16 residues. Trimming took 7 bases from V and 3 from J; bases not matched to a gene: 10. From germline, CDR1 is MGHRA and CDR2 YSYEKL. The CDR3 sequence: CASTSAGGPITDTQYF. The CDR3 DNA reads TGCGCCAGCACTTCAGCGGGAGGGCCGATTACAGATACGCAGTATTTT.

V usage is TRBV7-2 and J usage is TRBJ1-2; the D is unclear. V lost 1 base to trimming and J lost 8 bases, with 26 bases between them. The V gene's germline CDR1 is SGHTA and CDR2 FQGNSA. This CDR3 region has 18 residues. The DNA for the CDR3 is TGTGCCAGCAGCTTAGTCCCCCCCCGGGGTAGGGAGGTTGGGGGCTACACCTTC. Protein product: CASSLVPPRGREVGGYTF.

Here the CDR3 reads CASSSGLAGDGTDTQYF. The CDR3 DNA is TGCGCCAGCAGCTCGGGACTAGCGGGAGACGGCACAGATACGCAGTATTTT. The chain uses TRBV5-1 and TRBJ2-3, with TRBD2 matching 14 bases. The CDR3 is made up of 17 amino acids. The V gene's germline CDR1 is SGHRS and CDR2 YFSETQ. V lost 3 bases to trimming and J lost 1 base; unmatched junction nucleotides: 4. The entire variable domain, with the rest obtained from reference TRBV5-1 and TRBJ2-3, is as follows: KAGVTQTPRYLIKTRGQQVTLSCSPISGHRSVSWYQQTPGQGLQFLFEYFSETQRNKGNFPGRFSGRQFSNSRSEMNVSTLELGDSALYLCASSSGLAGDGTDTQYFGPGTRLTVL.

J is TRBJ2-1 and V is TRBV7-2; the match to TRBD2 covers 9 bases. V gave up 2 bases and J gave up 3 bases; unmatched junction bases: 2. This CDR3 is 15 amino acids long. CDR1 SGHTA and CDR2 FQGNSA come from the germline V gene. The CDR3 is CASSLRAGGYNEQFF. In DNA form, the CDR3 reads TGTGCCAGCAGCTTAAGAGCGGGGGGCTACAATGAGCAGTTCTTC.